This T cell receptor (beta chain) was recorded in a study of T cell repertoires in cytomegalovirus infection. Study-level information: Both a matching HLA type and CMV infection were indicated by public TCR beta signatures. Study-level results: Identification of carriers of CMV plus the relevant HLA was achieved through cumulative public TCR beta family frequency.

The CDR3 has 14 residues. Trimming removed 0 bases at V and 8 bases at J, with 13 bases between. Germline CDR1 reads DFQATT; CDR2 reads SNEGSKA (reference sequence). This clonotype occurred many times. The antigen is not known. TCRdb re-analysed the reads in MiXCR, keeping a single row per CDR3 protein. Seen here are about 300,000 distinct CDR3 sequences, about a tenth observed once, and the top ten hold around 2.4%. Sequencing used PBMCs. The J gene is TRBJ1-4, the V gene TRBV20-1, with D possibly TRBD1 on 6 matching bases. The sequence was collected from a human donor in good health (CMV status not recorded). Some clones in this sample may be carry-over from other donors' samples. The chain's CDR3 is CSARDRGGREKLFF. The CDR3 DNA follows: TGCAGTGCTAGAGATCGGGGGGGGCGCGAAAAACTGTTTTTT.